The clone carrying this T cell receptor (beta chain) was seen just once. What it binds is unknown. 13 Jbeta primers and 60 Vbeta primers were used for the PCR. The assay was immunoSEQ multiplex PCR, and TCRdb's table has in-frame clones only and misses some. The sample has about 140,000 clones; around 86% are singletons. The sample originates from a study of cytomegalovirus exposure and HLA in healthy donors. General observations from the study: It was only CMV serostatus that was available as immune exposure information. Some segments of the V type, notably TRBV6-2 and TRBV6-3, were excluded as indistinguishable.

Germline V gene lookup returns CDR1 SNHLY and CDR2 FYNNEI. This CDR3 is 15 amino acids long. Trimming stripped 3 bases from V and 2 bases from J, with 14 bases between. The rearrangement joins TRBV2 to TRBJ2-7, with D perhaps matching TRBD1 (6 bases). This clonotype originated in a female donor in good health and CMV-seronegative. The source material was PBMCs. The CDR3 loop is CASSDSGTYPYEQYF. DNA for the CDR3: TGTGCCAGCAGTGACTCCGGGACATATCCCTACGAGCAGTACTTC.